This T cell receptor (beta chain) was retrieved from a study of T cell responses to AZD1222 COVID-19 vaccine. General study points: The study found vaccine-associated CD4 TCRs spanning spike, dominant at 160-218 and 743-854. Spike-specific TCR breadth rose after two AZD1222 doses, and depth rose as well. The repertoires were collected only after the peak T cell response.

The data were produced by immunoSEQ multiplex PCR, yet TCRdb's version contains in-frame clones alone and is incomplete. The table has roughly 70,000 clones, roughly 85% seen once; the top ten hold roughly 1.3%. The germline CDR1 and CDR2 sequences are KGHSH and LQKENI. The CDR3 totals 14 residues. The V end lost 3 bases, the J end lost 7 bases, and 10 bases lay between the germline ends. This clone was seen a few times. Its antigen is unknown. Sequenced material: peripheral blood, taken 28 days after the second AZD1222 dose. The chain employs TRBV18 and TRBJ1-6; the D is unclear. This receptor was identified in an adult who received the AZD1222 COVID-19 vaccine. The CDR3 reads CASSPLDGNSPLHF. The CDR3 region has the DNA TGTGCCAGCTCACCCTTGGACGGAAATTCACCCCTCCACTTT. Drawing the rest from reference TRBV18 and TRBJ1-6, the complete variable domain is NAGVMQNPRHLVRRRGQEARLRCSPMKGHSHVYWYRQLPEEGLKFMVYLQKENIIDESGMPKERFSAEFPKEGPSILRIQQVVRGDSAAYFCASSPLDGNSPLHFGNGTRLTVT.